A single sample gave rise to the 32 T cell receptor beta chains below, sequenced in a study of OX40 agonist ivuxolimab in advanced cancers. The table came from immunoSEQ multiplex PCR; TCRdb's copy has only in-frame clones and leaves some out. Among some 74,000 clones listed, approximately 91% were seen once. The sequenced sample was CD4+ or CD8+ T cells sorted from blood, obtained in a trial of the OX40 agonist ivuxolimab. These receptors were collected from an adult with an advanced solid tumor such as melanoma, head and neck, liver or kidney cancer.

This rearrangement joins TRBV11-2 to TRBJ1-1, with D possibly matching TRBD1 (5 bases). V was pared by 5 bases and J by 0 bases, with 10 bases between. Germline CDR1 is SGHAT and CDR2 is FQNNGV. The CDR3 consists of 14 residues. Here the CDR3 reads CASSSSRVNTEAFF. DNA for the CDR3: TGTGCCAGCAGCAGCTCCAGGGTGAACACTGAAGCTTTCTTT.

The chain employs TRBV6-1 and TRBJ1-6; D might be TRBD1 (6 bases). Germline values: CDR1 MNHNS, CDR2 SASEGT. Trimming took off 7 bases at V and 5 bases at J, with 15 bases between the two ends. The CDR3 totals 15 residues. DNA of the CDR3: TGTGCCAGCATCCAGGACAGAAGAGATAATTCACCCCTCCACTTT. It yields the protein CASIQDRRDNSPLHF.

V and J are TRBV15 and TRBJ1-1, with D perhaps TRBD1 (5 bases). CDR1 is LNHNV, CDR2 YYDKDF, per germline (reference sequence). There are 13 residues in the CDR3. Deletions cut 4 bases from V and 0 bases from J, with 6 bases between. The CDR3, as DNA: TGTGCCACCAGCACGGGACTGAACACTGAAGCTTTCTTT. Amino acid sequence: CATSTGLNTEAFF.

The rearrangement joins TRBV11-1 to TRBJ2-3, with 15 bases fitting TRBD2. V shed 4 bases and J 0 bases; nucleotides not matched to a gene: 2. Germline V lookup: CDR1 SGHAT, CDR2 FQDESV (reference sequence). This CDR3 spans 17 amino acids. CDR3 protein: CASSSGLAGGSTDTQYF. DNA of the CDR3: TGTGCCAGCAGCTCTGGACTAGCGGGAGGGAGCACAGATACGCAGTATTTT.

The chain couples TRBV18 to TRBJ2-2; the D gene is possibly TRBD1 (6 bases). Deletions cut 1 base from V and 4 bases from J, with 16 bases between. The CDR3 is 17 residues long. In germline, CDR1 is KGHSH, CDR2 LQKENI. The CDR3 nucleotides read TGTGCCAGCTCACCACGAATCGCAGGGGTGGGCACCGGGGAGCTGTTTTTT. It codes for CASSPRIAGVGTGELFF.

The CDR3 region is CASSLEGSGSTGELFF. The CDR3 region has the DNA TGCGCCAGCAGCTTGGAGGGTAGCGGGAGTACCGGGGAGCTGTTTTTT. The chain uses TRBV5-1 and TRBJ2-2; 9 bases align to TRBD2. The CDR3 runs to 16 residues. In germline, CDR1 is SGHRS, CDR2 YFSETQ. Trimming at V came to 0 bases and at J to 5 bases, leaving 5 bases not matched to a gene.

The genes are TRBV4-1 and TRBJ1-1, with D unresolved. CDR1 and CDR2 from the germline V gene are MGHRA and YSYEKL. The V end was cut by 1 base, the J end by 3 bases, with 9 bases between. CDR3 length: 14 amino acids. CDR3 sequence reads: CASSQAGLYTEAFF. CDR3 nucleotides: TGCGCCAGCAGCCAAGCCGGGCTCTACACTGAAGCTTTCTTT.

V usage is TRBV7-9 and J usage is TRBJ1-1; 8 positions match TRBD1. V dropped 1 base and J dropped 0; count of bases not matched to a gene: 1. Germline V gene data show CDR1 as SEHNR and CDR2 as FQNEAQ (reference sequence). CDR3 length: 15 residues. As DNA, the CDR3 is TGTGCCAGCAGCTTAGGACAGGGGTTGAACACTGAAGCTTTCTTT. Its translation: CASSLGQGLNTEAFF.

The table lists this clone with a count of one. The chain employs TRBV10-1 and TRBJ2-3, with a tentative D call TRBD1 (6 bases). CDR1 is WNHNN, CDR2 SYGVQD, per germline (reference sequence). Trimming pared 3 bases from V and 1 base from J, leaving 11 bases between. The CDR3 has 15 residues. This CDR3 is CASSDRGAGTDTQYF. The CDR3 bases are TGCGCCAGCAGTGACAGGGGAGCGGGCACAGATACGCAGTATTTT.

The chain recombines TRBV23-1 with TRBJ2-7; D might be TRBD1 (8 bases). TRBV23-1 carries the ORF label, with uncertain function. The CDR3 extends over 17 amino acids. V gave up 6 bases and J gave up 5 bases, with 26 bases separating them. CDR3 sequence reads: CASSQTENRGGFHEQYF. The CDR3 DNA is TGCGCCAGCAGCCAAACGGAAAACAGGGGGGGTTTCCACGAGCAGTACTTC.

The rearrangement uses TRBV6-1 and TRBJ2-1; a possible D gene is TRBD2 (6 bases). Germline CDR1 reads MNHNS; CDR2 reads SASEGT. The CDR3 is made up of 14 amino acids. V was trimmed by 4 bases and J by 3 bases, leaving 10 bases between them. The CDR3 coding sequence is TGTGCCAGCAGTGCACCTAGCGTCTACAATGAGCAGTTCTTC. Its protein product is CASSAPSVYNEQFF.

About this clone: At the DNA level, this CDR3 is encoded by other sequences in the same sample as well. The chain links TRBV6-5 to TRBJ1-5, with D perhaps matching TRBD1 (5 bases). The CDR3 extends over 15 amino acids. Trimming cost V 4 bases and J 1 base, with 11 bases left between them. CDR1 MNHEY and CDR2 SVGAGI come from the germline V gene. The DNA of the CDR3 is TGTGCCAGCAGTTTAGGCCAGGGAAGCAATCAGCCCCAGCATTTT. This gives the protein CASSLGQGSNQPQHF.

The rearrangement uses TRBV12-5 and TRBJ2-4; D remains unclear. Trimming left V 5 bases short and J 5 bases short, with 4 bases between. The CDR3 is 11 amino acids. The germline CDR1 and CDR2 sequences are LGHNT and FRNRAP. The CDR3 DNA sequence: TGTGCTAGTGGTAGGGAAAACATTCAGTACTTC. Protein sequence: CASGRENIQYF.

This clone was recorded only once. The genes are TRBV6-1 and TRBJ1-2; 10 bases agree with TRBD1. The CDR3 is 14 residues long. Germline values: CDR1 MNHNS, CDR2 SASEGT. The ends lost 3 bases at V and 6 bases at J; junction bases unmatched: 4. The CDR3 DNA reads as TGTGCCAGCAGTGATTGGGGGACAGGGGATGGCTACACCTTC. The encoded protein is CASSDWGTGDGYTF.

V gene TRBV21-1 combines with J gene TRBJ1-2; the D call in the table, TRBD1, was not verified against the DNA. TRBV21-1 is marked as a pseudogene. This CDR3 comprises 16 residues. CDR3 bases: TGTGCCAGCAGCTACCCTCGACAGTACGGGAACTATGGCTACACCTTC. This codes for CASSYPRQYGNYGYTF.

The chain is built from TRBV11-2 and TRBJ2-5, with 8 nucleotides matching TRBD2. Trimming at V came to 7 bases and at J to 0 bases, leaving 4 bases not matched to a gene. Germline loops: CDR1 SGHAT, CDR2 FQNNGV. The CDR3 sequence is 14 residues long. The CDR3 is CASNGRGNQETQYF. The CDR3 DNA sequence: TGTGCCAGCAACGGGAGGGGAAACCAAGAGACCCAGTACTTC.

The chain carries TRBV7-2 and TRBJ1-2; D not certain. The V and J ends lost 2 bases and 5 bases respectively, with 12 bases between them. The CDR3 sequence is 14 residues long. Looked up from germline, CDR1 is SGHTA and CDR2 is FQGNSA. This CDR3 reads CASSLPPQGYGYTF. CDR3 bases: TGTGCCAGCAGCTTACCTCCGCAAGGATATGGCTACACCTTC.

This chain joins TRBV6-5 and TRBJ2-7; unclear D gene. Germline V gene lookup returns CDR1 MNHEY and CDR2 SVGAGI. This CDR3 comprises 14 residues. Trimming took 2 bases from V and 5 from J, leaving 13 bases between them. The CDR3 spells CASSYIGFGNEQYF. CDR3 sequence (DNA): TGTGCCAGCAGTTACATAGGGTTTGGCAACGAGCAGTACTTC.

The chain carries TRBV28 and TRBJ1-3; TRBD1 matches 12 bases. Germline values: CDR1 MDHEN, CDR2 SYDVKM. The CDR3 runs 19 residues. V dropped 1 base and J dropped 0; count of bases not matched to a gene: 7. The CDR3 sequence is CASSLSLGTGGFSGNTIYF. The CDR3 DNA sequence: TGTGCCAGCAGTTTATCCCTCGGGACAGGGGGCTTCTCTGGAAACACCATATATTTT.

The chain joins TRBV30 to TRBJ2-7; weak D call: TRBD2 (5 bases). The ends were cut back, 5 bases at V and 0 bases at J, with 14 bases in the middle. The V gene's germline CDR1 is GTSNPN and CDR2 SVGIG (reference sequence). The CDR3 has 14 residues. The CDR3 is CAWVPRGFSYEQYF. DNA for the CDR3: TGTGCCTGGGTTCCCCGGGGATTCTCCTACGAGCAGTACTTC.

The chain links TRBV11-2 to TRBJ1-2; D is unresolved. V lost 0 bases, J lost 4 bases, and 6 bases lay in between. In germline, CDR1 is SGHAT, CDR2 FQNNGV. The CDR3 has 13 amino acids. This CDR3 reads CASSLEPGYGYTF. The CDR3 DNA reads as TGTGCCAGCAGCTTAGAGCCAGGCTATGGCTACACCTTC.

This clone was detected once. This chain links TRBV29-1 with TRBJ1-2; D unclear. The V end was cut by 8 bases, the J end by 8 bases, with 18 bases between. The CDR3 covers 12 residues. Germline V gene sequence: CDR1 SQVTM, CDR2 ANQGSEA. The CDR3 loop reads CSTLIGELGYTF. The CDR3 DNA reads TGCAGCACTTTAATCGGGGAATTGGGCTACACCTTC.

This chain joins TRBV27 and TRBJ2-3, with D perhaps matching TRBD2 (6 bases). Germline assignment: CDR1 MNHEY and CDR2 SMNVEV (reference sequence). The CDR3 totals 14 residues. V was clipped by 8 bases and J by 3 bases, with 15 bases between them. The CDR3 reads CASGPLGGTDTQYF. The CDR3 DNA sequence: TGTGCCAGCGGCCCCCTGGGGGGTACAGATACGCAGTATTTT.

The rearrangement joins TRBV5-1 to TRBJ2-1, with D hard to call. Trimming took 0 bases from V and 10 from J, leaving 11 bases between them. From germline, CDR1 is SGHRS and CDR2 YFSETQ. The CDR3 has 13 amino acids. The CDR3 loop reads CASSLAGWQEQFF. The CDR3 DNA sequence: TGCGCCAGCAGCTTGGCGGGTTGGCAGGAGCAGTTCTTC.

V gene TRBV28 combines with J gene TRBJ1-5; weak D call: TRBD1 (6 bases). The V end was cut by 6 bases, the J end by 6 bases, with 18 bases between. Germline V gene lookup returns CDR1 MDHEN and CDR2 SYDVKM. This CDR3 comprises 15 residues. Here the CDR3 reads CASSIGTGNIQPQHF. CDR3 bases: TGTGCCAGCAGCATAGGAACAGGGAATATTCAGCCCCAGCATTTT. Looking up the rest from reference TRBV28 and TRBJ1-5 gives the full variable domain: DVKVTQSSRYLVKRTGEKVFLECVQDMDHENMFWYRQDPGLGLRLIYFSYDVKMKEKGDIPEGYSVSREKKERFSLILESASTNQTSMYLCASSIGTGNIQPQHFGDGTRLSIL.

The genes are TRBV2 and TRBJ2-1, with D possibly being TRBD2 (5 bases). V lost 7 bases to trimming and J lost 4 bases, with 17 bases between them. This CDR3 contains 15 residues. The germline gives CDR1 SNHLY, CDR2 FYNNEI. CDR3 DNA: TGTGCCAGCACCAAGACCAGGAGGTATTACAATGAGCAGTTCTTC. It encodes CASTKTRRYYNEQFF.

J is TRBJ1-1 and V is TRBV2; 9 bases line up with TRBD1. V was pared by 6 bases and J by 2 bases, with 4 bases of the junction left unmatched. The CDR3 contains 14 residues. The V gene's germline CDR1 is SNHLY and CDR2 FYNNEI. This CDR3 is CASSIQGANTEAFF. The CDR3 DNA follows: TGTGCCAGCAGCATACAGGGGGCAAACACTGAAGCTTTCTTT.

This sequence joins TRBV29-1 and TRBJ2-5; D might be TRBD2 (7 bases). Between the trimmed V and J ends, which lost 6 bases and 4 bases, there was a span of 12 bases. The V gene's germline CDR1 is SQVTM and CDR2 ANQGSEA. There are 12 residues in the CDR3. CDR3 in amino acids: CSVQGRGETQYF. CDR3 nucleotides: TGCAGCGTGCAGGGGAGGGGAGAGACCCAGTACTTC.

The genes are TRBV7-9 and TRBJ2-1, with TRBD2 identical over 9 bases. The V segment lost 4 bases and the J segment 12 bases; nucleotides outside the gene matches: 4. CDR1 and CDR2 from the germline V gene are SEHNR and FQNEAQ (reference sequence). This CDR3 contains 12 residues. The CDR3 reads CASSSSGTGQFF. DNA of the CDR3: TGTGCCAGCAGCTCTAGCGGGACGGGGCAGTTCTTC.

The chain links TRBV19 to TRBJ1-2; no reliable D call. The CDR3 is made up of 13 amino acids. Germline lookup yields CDR1 LNHDA and CDR2 SQIVND (reference sequence). V lost 3 bases to trimming and J lost 4 bases, with 9 bases between them. The CDR3 loop is CASSIPEGYGYTF. The DNA of the CDR3 is TGTGCCAGTAGTATCCCGGAGGGCTATGGCTACACCTTC.

The table lists this clone with a count of one. The chain carries TRBV6-1 and TRBJ2-7; no clear D gene. This CDR3 has 16 amino acids. Trimming cost V 1 base and J 1 base, with 14 bases left between them. Germline CDR1 MNHNS, CDR2 SASEGT. CDR3 loop: CASSEVVGWGSYEQYF. Written as DNA, the CDR3 is TGTGCCAGCAGTGAAGTGGTAGGGTGGGGTTCCTACGAGCAGTACTTC.

The V gene is TRBV28, the J gene TRBJ2-3, with D hard to call. The V and J ends lost 10 bases and 4 bases respectively, with 15 bases between them. CDR3 size: 13 residues. The germline V gene encodes CDR1 MDHEN and CDR2 SYDVKM. In DNA form, the CDR3 reads TGTGCCATAAACCTGGCAGGATCAGATACGCAGTATTTT. Translation: CAINLAGSDTQYF.